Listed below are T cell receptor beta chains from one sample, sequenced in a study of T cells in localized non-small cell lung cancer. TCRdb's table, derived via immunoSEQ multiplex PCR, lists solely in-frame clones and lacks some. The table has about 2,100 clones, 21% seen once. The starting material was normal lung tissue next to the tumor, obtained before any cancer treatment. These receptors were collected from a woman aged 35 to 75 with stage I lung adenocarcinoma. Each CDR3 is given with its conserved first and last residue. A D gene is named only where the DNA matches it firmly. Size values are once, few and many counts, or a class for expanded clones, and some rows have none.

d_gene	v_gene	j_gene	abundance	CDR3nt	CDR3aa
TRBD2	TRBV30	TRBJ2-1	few	TGTGCCTGGAGTCGACCTCTCGGGGGGACCTCCAATGAGCAGTTCTTC	CAWSRPLGGTSNEQFF
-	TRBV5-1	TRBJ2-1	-	TGCGCCAGCAGCTTGGGAGACACCAGCTCCTACAATGAGCAGTTCTTC	CASSLGDTSSYNEQFF
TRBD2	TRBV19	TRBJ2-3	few	TGTGCCAGTAGACAGGGCCGGACAGCGGGGGGGCCTAGAGATACGCAGTATTTT	CASRQGRTAGGPRDTQYF
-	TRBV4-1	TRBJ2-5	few	TGCGCCAGCAGCCAAGGGCCTGAGGAGACCCAGTACTTC	CASSQGPEETQYF
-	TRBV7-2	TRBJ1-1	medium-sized	TGTGCCAGCAGCTTATACGGGGCAACTGAAGCTTTCTTT	CASSLYGATEAFF
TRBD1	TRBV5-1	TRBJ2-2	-	TGCGCCAGCCGCGCCCTGGGACAGGATAACACCGGGGAGCTGTTTTTT	CASRALGQDNTGELFF
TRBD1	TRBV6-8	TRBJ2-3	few	TGTGCCAGCAGTGACGGGACAGCCTTTGGCCCAGATACGCAGTATTTT	CASSDGTAFGPDTQYF
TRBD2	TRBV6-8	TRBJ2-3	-	TGTGCCAGCAGGCCCCCGGGACTAGCGGGGTCTATCTCTAGGGATACGCAGTATTTT	CASRPPGLAGSISRDTQYF
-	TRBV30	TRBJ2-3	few	TGTGCCTGGAGTCTCCGAGGGGCGTCTCTCACAGATACGCAGTATTTT	CAWSLRGASLTDTQYF
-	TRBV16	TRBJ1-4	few	TGTGCCAGCAGCTACAATCATCGGACTGAAAAACTGTTTTTT	CASSYNHRTEKLFF
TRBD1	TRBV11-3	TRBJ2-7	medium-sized	TGTGCCAGCAGCCCTGGCGACAGGGTAGCTTCCTACGAGCAGTACTTC	CASSPGDRVASYEQYF
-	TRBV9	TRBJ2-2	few	TGTGCCAGCGGCGAAGGGCAGAACACCGGGGAGCTGTTTTTT	CASGEGQNTGELFF
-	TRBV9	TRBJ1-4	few	TGTGCCAGCAGCGAGAATGGTGAAAAACTGTTTTTT	CASSENGEKLFF
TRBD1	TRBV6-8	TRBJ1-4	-	TGTGCCAGCAGTACCCCGGACAGGGGGGCGTACGAAAAACTGTTTTTT	CASSTPDRGAYEKLFF
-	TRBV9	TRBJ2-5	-	TGTGCCAGCAATAAGGGGCTCGGAGAGACCCAGTACTTC	CASNKGLGETQYF
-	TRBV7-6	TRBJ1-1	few	TGTGCCAGCAGCCCCCTCTCAGGGGTCGGCACTGAAGCTTTCTTT	CASSPLSGVGTEAFF
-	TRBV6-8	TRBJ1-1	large	TGTGCCAGCACCTTTCGGGGGGGGCAGGCTGAAGCTTTCTTT	CASTFRGGQAEAFF
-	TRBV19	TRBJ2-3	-	TGTGCCAGTAGTATAGATCCTTGGGGGACAGATACGCAGTATTTT	CASSIDPWGTDTQYF
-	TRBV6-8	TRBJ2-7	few	TGTGCCAGCAGCGCCGACAGGTTCCCCTACGAGCAGTACTTC	CASSADRFPYEQYF
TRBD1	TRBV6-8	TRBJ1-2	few	TGTGCCAGCAGAAGACAGGGGGCTGGTGGCTACACCTTC	CASRRQGAGGYTF
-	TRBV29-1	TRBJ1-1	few	TGCAGCGTTGAAGGCAGGGGATGGAACACTGAAGCTTTCTTT	CSVEGRGWNTEAFF
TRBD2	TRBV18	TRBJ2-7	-	TGTGCCAGCTCACCACCCACTAGCGGGGGGGCCACCTACGAGCAGTACTTC	CASSPPTSGGATYEQYF
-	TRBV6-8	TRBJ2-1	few	TGTGCCAGCAGTTACTCGAAACAGGGGGGGTCCTACAATGAGCAGTTCTTC	CASSYSKQGGSYNEQFF
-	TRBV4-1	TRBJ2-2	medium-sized	TGCGCCAGCAGCCAAGTTCAGAGAGGCTACCCCCCGAACACCGGGGAGCTGTTTTTT	CASSQVQRGYPPNTGELFF
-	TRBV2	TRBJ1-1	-	TGTGCCAGCAAGATGGGGGGCACTGAAGCTTTCTTT	CASKMGGTEAFF
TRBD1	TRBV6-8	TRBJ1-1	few	TGTGCCAGCAGTTACCTTCAGGGGGAGAACACTGAAGCTTTCTTT	CASSYLQGENTEAFF
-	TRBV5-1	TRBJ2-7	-	TGCGCCAGCAGCTCGTGGGACGGCAACTACGAGCAGTACTTC	CASSSWDGNYEQYF
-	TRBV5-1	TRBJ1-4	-	TGCGCCAGCAGCCCAGCAGGGTCAACTAATGAAAAACTGTTTTTT	CASSPAGSTNEKLFF
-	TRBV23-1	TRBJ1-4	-	TGCGCCAGCAGCCAACTGAGGAGTAATGAAAAACTGTTTTTT	CASSQLRSNEKLFF
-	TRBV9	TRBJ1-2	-	TGTGCCAGCAGACAAATGGACGGGGCAGATGGCTACACCTTC	CASRQMDGADGYTF
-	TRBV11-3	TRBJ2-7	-	TGTGCCAGCAGCCCTCTGCCTGATACCTACGAGCAGTACTTC	CASSPLPDTYEQYF
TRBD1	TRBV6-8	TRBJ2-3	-	TGTGCCACGCGGGACAGGGCGGCAGATACGCAGTATTTT	CATRDRAADTQYF
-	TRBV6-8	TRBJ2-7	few	TGTGCCAGCAGGGGTGGAGGCTCCGGGGACGAGCAGTACTTC	CASRGGGSGDEQYF
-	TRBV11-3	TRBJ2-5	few	TGTGCCAGCAGCCTCCCGGGCGGAGGGATGAGGGGTGGGACCCAGTACTTC	CASSLPGGGMRGGTQYF
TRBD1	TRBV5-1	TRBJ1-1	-	TGCGCCAGCAGTCCCGGGACAGGGAACACTGAAGCTTTCTTT	CASSPGTGNTEAFF
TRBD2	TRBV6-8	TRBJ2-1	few	TGTGCCAGCAGTTATAGCGGGGGGAACAATGAGCAGTTCTTC	CASSYSGGNNEQFF
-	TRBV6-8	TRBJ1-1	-	TGTGCCAGCAGTTACCCCTTCTGGGGAGCTTTCTTT	CASSYPFWGAFF
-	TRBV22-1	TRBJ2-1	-	TGTGCCAGCAGCTTACCAGTATACAATGAGCAGTTCTTC	CASSLPVYNEQFF
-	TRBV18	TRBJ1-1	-	TGTGCCAGCTCACCACAGGGTCTTGGTACCACTGAAGCTTTCTTT	CASSPQGLGTTEAFF
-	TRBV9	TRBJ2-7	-	TGTGCCAGCAGCTTCCTCATCTACGAGCAGTACTTC	CASSFLIYEQYF
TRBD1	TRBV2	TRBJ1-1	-	TGTGCCAGTCAGGGGGCCCAAGGTGGAAGAGAAGCTTTCTTT	CASQGAQGGREAFF
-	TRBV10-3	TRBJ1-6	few	TGTGCCATCAGTGAGGGGCAGATTAATTCACCCCTCCACTTT	CAISEGQINSPLHF